The rows below give T cell receptor beta chains drawn from one sample of a study of blood T cell repertoires in COVID-19. Assay: immunoSEQ multiplex PCR; the TCRdb copy retains only in-frame clones and omits some. The sample holds 55,000 to 75,000 clones; around 77% are singletons and the top ten take 20% to 25%. Sequenced material: peripheral blood. All receptors derive from a man of 80 years or more with active or convalescent COVID-19. The CDR3 runs from the conserved cysteine through the conserved F or W. D genes are given only for firm matches. Size is omitted from some rows. Given values are once, few, many or a class for expanded clones.

clone_size d_call j_call v_call cdr3_aa cdr3_nt
once - TRBJ2-2 TRBV5-4 CASSPAHSGPSTGELFF TGTGCCAGCAGCCCGGCCCATAGCGGACCATCAACCGGGGAGCTGTTTTTT
- - TRBJ2-5 TRBV7-9 CASSSGLGAKVYQETQYF TGTGCCAGCAGCTCTGGTTTGGGGGCAAAAGTGTACCAAGAGACCCAGTACTTC
- TRBD2 TRBJ2-3 TRBV11-3 CASSLGTSGTDTQYF TGTGCCAGCAGCTTAGGGACTAGCGGCACAGATACGCAGTATTTT
- - TRBJ1-2 TRBV2 CASSDQGTGGYTF TGTGCCAGCAGTGACCAGGGAACGGGTGGCTACACCTTC
- TRBD1 TRBJ2-7 TRBV5-4 CASSFDRDRLYEQYF TGTGCCAGCAGCTTTGACCGGGACAGACTTTACGAGCAGTACTTC
- TRBD1 TRBJ1-2 TRBV2 CASSVKETGVGYTF TGTGCCAGCAGTGTTAAGGAGACAGGGGTTGGCTACACCTTC
- - TRBJ1-1 TRBV7-9 CASSLAGASEAFF TGTGCCAGCAGCTTAGCGGGAGCGAGTGAAGCTTTCTTT
few TRBD1 TRBJ1-2 TRBV19 CASSPLSAGGKLKNGYTF TGTGCCAGTAGTCCTCTTTCGGCAGGGGGCAAACTGAAAAATGGCTACACCTTC
few TRBD1 TRBJ2-4 TRBV6-2/TRBV6-3 CASSSYGTGLRNIQYF TGTGCCAGCAGTTCTTACGGGACAGGGCTGAGAAACATTCAGTACTTC
- - TRBJ2-5 TRBV12-3/TRBV12-4 CASSLRGSATQYF TGTGCCAGCAGTTTAAGAGGGTCTGCGACCCAGTACTTC
- TRBD1 TRBJ1-4 TRBV28 CAGQGLGKKLFF TGTGCCGGACAGGGGTTGGGTAAAAAACTGTTTTTT
- - TRBJ2-3 TRBV19 CASSSLKGVADTQYF TGTGCCAGTAGCTCCCTGAAGGGGGTCGCAGATACGCAGTATTTT
- - TRBJ1-2 TRBV6-6 CASSLSGGGYTF TGTGCCAGCAGTCTCTCCGGGGGTGGCTACACCTTC
- TRBD1 TRBJ2-5 TRBV7-7 CASSTGQGGQETQYF TGTGCCAGCAGCACTGGACAGGGGGGACAAGAGACCCAGTACTTC
medium-sized TRBD1 TRBJ2-2 TRBV6-4 CASSANRDSPTGELFF TGTGCCAGCAGTGCTAACCGGGACAGCCCCACCGGGGAGCTGTTTTTT
- TRBD1 TRBJ2-7 TRBV5-4 CASSVQGWAYEQYF TGTGCCAGCAGCGTACAGGGGTGGGCCTACGAGCAGTACTTC
- - TRBJ1-1 TRBV7-9 CASSFTPVPEAFF TGTGCCAGCAGCTTCACCCCGGTCCCTGAAGCTTTCTTT
- - TRBJ2-2 TRBV6-4 CASSEMSNTGELFF TGTGCCAGCAGTGAGATGAGTAACACCGGGGAGCTGTTTTTT
- - TRBJ2-5 TRBV30 CAWSSLGHGARETQYF TGTGCCTGGAGTAGCCTTGGACATGGGGCTCGAGAGACCCAGTACTTC
- - TRBJ2-7 TRBV6-5 CASKGAQLSYEQYF TGTGCCAGCAAGGGAGCACAACTCTCATACGAGCAGTACTTC
- TRBD2 TRBJ2-2 TRBV7-9 CASSSSSREGLTGELFF TGTGCCAGCAGCAGCTCTTCGCGGGAGGGCCTAACCGGGGAGCTGTTTTTT
- - TRBJ2-1 TRBV4-1 CASSQGGGSHLYNEQFF TGCGCCAGCAGCCAAGGCGGAGGGTCACACCTCTACAATGAGCAGTTCTTC
- TRBD1 TRBJ1-1 TRBV13 CASSRAQGTGQAFF TGTGCCAGCAGCCGAGCGCAAGGGACAGGGCAAGCTTTCTTT
- - TRBJ1-2 TRBV28 CASTQGDYGYTF TGTGCCAGTACACAGGGTGACTATGGCTACACCTTC
few TRBD2 TRBJ2-7 TRBV7-6 CASSPGSGGSTYEQYF TGTGCCAGCAGTCCCGGGAGTGGCGGGAGCACCTACGAGCAGTACTTC
- - TRBJ1-1 TRBV6-5 CASKLLIVLDTEAFF TGTGCCAGCAAACTGCTAATCGTTTTAGACACTGAAGCTTTCTTT
once - TRBJ1-1 TRBV30 CAWSVLGRGPEAFF TGTGCCTGGAGTGTACTAGGCAGGGGCCCTGAAGCTTTCTTT
- - TRBJ1-1 TRBV3-1/TRBV3-2 CASSPLGQNTEAFF TGTGCCAGCAGCCCTCTTGGACAGAACACTGAAGCTTTCTTT
- TRBD1 TRBJ2-7 TRBV2 CASSGGGQGLFYEQYF TGTGCCAGCAGTGGGGGGGGACAGGGTTTGTTCTACGAGCAGTACTTC
- - TRBJ2-7 TRBV3-1/TRBV3-2 CASSVSGVTYEQYF TGTGCCAGCAGCGTCTCGGGGGTCACCTACGAGCAGTACTTC
- - TRBJ2-2 TRBV7-3 CASSPHSGGYESGELFF TGTGCCAGCAGCCCCCATAGCGGAGGGTACGAATCCGGGGAGCTGTTTTTT
few - TRBJ2-2 TRBV16 CASSQSGLNTGELFF TGTGCCAGCAGCCAATCGGGGCTTAACACCGGGGAGCTGTTTTTT
few - TRBJ2-2 TRBV19 CASSWRQAGELFF TGTGCCAGTAGCTGGAGACAGGCCGGGGAGCTGTTTTTT
- TRBD1 TRBJ2-3 TRBV18 CASSPRGQENTDTQYF TGTGCCAGCTCACCGCGGGGACAGGAAAACACAGATACGCAGTATTTT
- - TRBJ1-1 TRBV3-1/TRBV3-2 CASSHLTNTEAFF TGTGCCAGCAGCCACTTAACTAACACTGAAGCTTTCTTT
- - TRBJ2-6 TRBV27 CASSLSSGANVLTF TGTGCCAGCAGTCTCAGCTCTGGGGCCAACGTCCTGACTTTC
- TRBD1 TRBJ1-6 TRBV6-5 CASSNRGPYNSPLHF TGTGCCAGCAGTAACAGGGGGCCCTATAATTCACCCCTCCACTTT